Sequencing of this T cell receptor beta chain was carried out in a study of tumor and adjacent non-tumor tissue in lung cancer. Per the germline V gene, CDR1 is SQVTM and CDR2 is ANQGSEA. The CDR3 sequence is 13 residues long. Concerning this clonotype: A junction end diverges from the germline sequence, so it may reflect a read error.

RNA was extracted from bulk tissue without any cell sorting. TCRbeta libraries were built with three rounds of nested PCR, modified from ARM-PCR. TCRdb re-analysed the multiplex PCR reads in MiXCR, keeping a single row per CDR3 protein. The table lists roughly 81,000 distinct CDR3 sequences, 55% to 70% of them singletons. The receptor was isolated from a woman between 70 and 85 years old with non-small cell lung cancer. The sequenced sample consisted of lung tumor tissue. The chain uses TRBV29-1 and TRBJ2-4, with D perhaps matching TRBD1 or TRBD2 (5 bases each). CDR3 residues: CNVEGAPRGIQYF. The CDR3 nucleotides are TGCAACGTTGAGGGAGCGCCTAGGGGCATTCAGTACTTC.